The 26 T cell receptor beta chains reported below all come from one sample, sequenced in a study of response to subunit inactivated influenza vaccine. TCRdb reprocessed the RT-PCR reads with MiXCR, giving one entry per CDR3 protein. Of 600,000 to 850,000 distinct CDR3 sequences in the sample, 14% were seen once. Sample: PBMCs from blood, taken 14 days before vaccination. These TCRs come from a man aged 50-60 years who received an inactivated influenza vaccine.

This clonotype was seen only a few times. The gene calls are TRBV20-1 and TRBJ1-5; possible D gene TRBD1, 6 bases. The germline V gene encodes CDR1 DFQATT and CDR2 SNEGSKA (reference sequence). With 3 bases removed from V and 7 bases from J, the gap between germline ends came to 19 bases. The CDR3 spans 15 residues. The CDR3 is CSASHQGGVRQPQHF. The CDR3 nucleotides are TGCAGTGCTAGCCACCAAGGGGGGGTACGACAGCCCCAGCATTTT.

The J gene is TRBJ2-7, the V gene TRBV6-5; no reliable D call. V lost 3 bases to trimming and J lost 6 bases, with 9 bases between them. The CDR3 has 12 amino acids. Germline V gene sequence: CDR1 MNHEY, CDR2 SVGAGI. In nucleotides, the CDR3 is TGTGCCAGCAGTTATACAAAAGGCGAGCAGTACTTC. It translates to CASSYTKGEQYF.

The chain employs TRBV6-5 and TRBJ2-2; 7 bases line up with TRBD1. There are 14 residues in the CDR3. CDR1 is MNHEY and CDR2 is SVGAGI in the germline V gene. Trimming at V came to 4 bases and at J to 7 bases, leaving 6 bases not matched to a gene. CDR3 protein: CASSFVQGIGELFF. CDR3 DNA sequence: TGTGCCAGCAGTTTCGTACAGGGGATCGGGGAGCTGTTTTTT.

This clonotype was counted ten times or more. V is TRBV28 and J is TRBJ1-2, with 11 bases that match TRBD1. The germline V gene has CDR1 MDHEN and CDR2 SYDVKM. V shed 5 bases, J shed 4 bases, and the junction held 15 bases outside the gene matches. The CDR3 is 18 amino acids. Written as DNA, the CDR3 is TGTGCCAGCAGTGGCCGTGAGGGACAGGGGGAAGATTTCTATGGCTACACCTTC. Amino acid sequence: CASSGREGQGEDFYGYTF.

J is TRBJ2-1 and V is TRBV28; 10 bases agree with TRBD2. Germline CDR1 MDHEN, CDR2 SYDVKM. The trim removed 1 base at V and 9 bases at J, leaving 6 bases unmatched. This CDR3 comprises 15 residues. CDR3 sequence reads: CASSLFTSGKVEQFF. The CDR3 DNA sequence: TGTGCCAGCAGTTTATTTACTAGCGGGAAGGTTGAGCAGTTCTTC.

This clonotype was seen repeatedly, ten times or more. This chain joins TRBV6-1 and TRBJ2-5; 8 bases match TRBD1. The CDR3 is 15 residues long. CDR1 is MNHNS, CDR2 SASEGT, per germline. With 1 base clipped from V and 4 bases from J, the junction kept 5 bases outside the gene matches. In DNA form, the CDR3 reads TGTGCCAGCAGTGAAGGGACAGGGATGCGAGAGACCCAGTACTTC. Residues: CASSEGTGMRETQYF.

This clonotype was seen more than once but under ten times. The chain uses TRBV29-1 and TRBJ1-4, with TRBD1 identical over 8 bases. The CDR3 covers 11 residues. The germline V gene has CDR1 SQVTM and CDR2 ANQGSEA. Trimming at V came to 1 base and at J to 14 bases, leaving 3 bases not matched to a gene. The CDR3 protein is CSVEVGQGLFF. The CDR3, as DNA: TGCAGCGTTGAAGTAGGACAGGGTCTGTTTTTT.

The chain uses TRBV4-3 and TRBJ2-1, with D perhaps matching TRBD1 or TRBD2 (5 bases each). The CDR3 sequence is 14 residues long. In germline, CDR1 is LGHNA, CDR2 YSLEER. Trimming removed 1 base at V and 9 bases at J, with 13 bases between. The CDR3 here is CASSQAFGGAEQFF. In DNA form, the CDR3 reads TGCGCCAGCAGCCAAGCATTTGGGGGAGCTGAGCAGTTCTTC.

This chain connects TRBV7-3 to TRBJ2-2; 10 nucleotides agree with TRBD1. The junction had 11 bases not matched to a gene; V was cut back by 4 bases and J by 6 bases. The germline CDR1 and CDR2 sequences are SGHTA and FQGTGA. CDR3 length: 17 amino acids. CDR3 DNA: TGTGCCAGCAGCTCAAGGCCGGGACAGGGGTTATCCGGGGAGCTGTTTTTT. Amino acid sequence: CASSSRPGQGLSGELFF.

The rearrangement uses TRBV12-3 or TRBV12-4 and TRBJ2-3, with 8 bases aligning to TRBD1. This CDR3 is 13 amino acids long. Trimming removed 5 bases from V and 6 bases from J; junction bases left unmatched: 4. In nucleotides, the CDR3 is TGTGCCAGCAGTATCCACAGGGGGGATACGCAGTATTTT. Residues: CASSIHRGDTQYF.

CDR3 bases: TGTGCCAGCAGACGGAAAGGAATAAATGAGCAGTTCTTC. This translates into CASRRKGINEQFF. The rearrangement links TRBV12-3 or TRBV12-4 to TRBJ2-1; no firm D call. Trimming removed 6 bases from V and 7 bases from J, with 13 bases in between. CDR3 length: 13 amino acids.

V and J are TRBV11-3 and TRBJ2-1, with D perhaps matching TRBD1 (6 bases). Germline V gene sequence: CDR1 SGHNT, CDR2 YENEEA. The V gene lost 3 bases and the J gene lost 4 bases, with 13 bases spanning the gap. The CDR3 has 15 residues. The DNA for the CDR3 is TGTGCCAGCAGCTTCAGGACAGAGAGTTACAATGAGCAGTTCTTC. Its protein product is CASSFRTESYNEQFF.

This clonotype was observed a handful of times. This sequence joins TRBV7-2 and TRBJ2-1; 7 bases fit TRBD1. The CDR3 loop spans 15 amino acids. V lost 5 bases, J lost 4 bases, and 8 bases stayed unmatched. Germline V gene sequence: CDR1 SGHTA, CDR2 FQGNSA. CDR3 nucleotide sequence: TGTGCCAGCAGCGCCGGGTGGGGACAGTACAATGAGCAGTTCTTC. It yields the protein CASSAGWGQYNEQFF.

The CDR3 is CASSLQVWRPGDNEQFF. The CDR3 DNA sequence: TGTGCCAGCAGCTTACAAGTTTGGCGTCCGGGGGACAATGAGCAGTTCTTC. V gene TRBV11-2 combines with J gene TRBJ2-1, with D maybe TRBD2 (6 bases). The CDR3 length is 17 residues. From germline, CDR1 is SGHAT and CDR2 FQNNGV. V was clipped by 2 bases and J by 5 bases, with 19 bases between them.

This clonotype was observed a handful of times. This chain links TRBV29-1 with TRBJ2-6; a possible D gene is TRBD2 (7 bases). V was pared by 7 bases and J by 0 bases, with 16 bases between. Germline lookup yields CDR1 SQVTM and CDR2 ANQGSEA. This CDR3 spans 16 amino acids. The DNA of the CDR3 is TGCAGCGGCGGGGAGGGGGATTCCTCTGGGGCCAACGTCCTGACTTTC. Its protein product is CSGGEGDSSGANVLTF.

The chain carries TRBV5-1 and TRBJ2-7; a possible D gene is TRBD2 (6 bases). Trimming stripped 0 bases from V and 3 bases from J, with 10 bases between. This CDR3 comprises 14 residues. Per germline, CDR1 SGHRS and CDR2 YFSETQ. The CDR3 spells CASSLGGARYEQYF. In nucleotides, the CDR3 is TGCGCCAGCAGCTTGGGCGGGGCCCGCTACGAGCAGTACTTC.

In its sample, this clonotype was seen a few times. The chain combines TRBV3-1 with TRBJ1-2; TRBD1 matches 7 bases. Trimming cost V 4 bases and J 2 bases; bases outside gene matches: 4. This CDR3 contains 14 residues. Germline V gives CDR1 LGHDT, CDR2 YNNKEL (reference sequence). This chain's CDR3 is CASSLGQRNYGYTF. CDR3 nucleotides: TGTGCCAGCAGCCTGGGACAGCGAAACTATGGCTACACCTTC.

CDR3 in DNA: TGCAGTGCTAGACCGGGAAATGACTACGAGCAGTACTTC. It yields the protein CSARPGNDYEQYF. The chain employs TRBV20-1 and TRBJ2-7; TRBD2 is a possible D gene (5 bases). This CDR3 is 13 amino acids long. V lost 2 bases and J 3 bases, leaving 11 bases between the germline ends. Germline V gives CDR1 DFQATT, CDR2 SNEGSKA (reference sequence).

This clonotype came up a few times. The J gene is TRBJ1-1, the V gene TRBV20-1; D remains unclear. CDR3 length equals 14 residues. Germline V gene data show CDR1 as DFQATT and CDR2 as SNEGSKA (reference sequence). Trimming stripped 0 bases from V and 1 base from J, with 9 bases between. The CDR3 sequence: CSARDHTGNTEAFF. The CDR3 region has the DNA TGCAGTGCTAGAGATCACACGGGGAACACTGAAGCTTTCTTT.

This clonotype came up a few times. V and J are TRBV4-3 and TRBJ2-1, with unresolved D. The CDR3 is 16 residues long. CDR1 and CDR2 from the germline V gene are LGHNA and YSLEER. Trimming pared 0 bases from V and 0 bases from J, leaving 9 bases between. The CDR3 is CASSQDWALSYNEQFF. CDR3 bases: TGCGCCAGCAGCCAAGATTGGGCACTCTCCTACAATGAGCAGTTCTTC.

In regard to this clonotype: One junction end does not reproduce the germline sequence, and a read error may be involved. The V and J genes are TRBV6-2 or TRBV6-3 and TRBJ2-2; perhaps D is TRBD1 or TRBD2 (6 bases each). Looked up from germline, CDR1 is MNHEY and CDR2 is SVGEGT. This CDR3 has 17 amino acids. The CDR3 bases are TGTGCCAGCAGTTACCTTTCGGGGGCCCCGAACGCCGGGGAGCTGTTTTTT. This translates into CASSYLSGAPNAGELFF.

This clonotype was picked up a small number of times. This sequence joins TRBV7-2 and TRBJ2-7, with D possibly being TRBD1 (5 bases). Germline V gene sequence: CDR1 SGHTA, CDR2 FQGNSA. The CDR3 extends over 12 amino acids. Deletions cut 5 bases from V and 6 bases from J, with 11 bases between. CDR3 coding DNA: TGTGCCAGCAGCAACGTAGGGGTCGAGCAGTACTTC. It codes for CASSNVGVEQYF.

The table lists this clonotype with a few counts. The chain couples TRBV5-1 to TRBJ2-5; D is perhaps TRBD2 (5 bases). CDR1 and CDR2 (germline): SGHRS, YFSETQ. CDR3 length: 13 residues. V shed 4 bases and J shed 2 bases, with 9 bases lying between them. CDR3 sequence reads: CASSAGDQETQYF. For the CDR3, the DNA is TGCGCCAGCAGCGCCGGGGATCAAGAGACCCAGTACTTC.

V usage is TRBV6-5 and J usage is TRBJ2-5; a weak D match, TRBD1 (6 bases). The germline gives CDR1 MNHEY, CDR2 SVGAGI. V was trimmed by 2 bases and J by 5 bases, leaving 12 bases between them. The CDR3 has 14 amino acids. The CDR3 loop reads CASSYGTSGETQYF. In DNA, the CDR3 is TGTGCCAGCAGTTACGGGACATCTGGGGAGACCCAGTACTTC.

This clonotype came up a few times. The chain combines TRBV7-9 with TRBJ1-4, with D maybe TRBD1 (5 bases). Germline values: CDR1 SEHNR, CDR2 FQNEAQ (reference sequence). The ends were cut back, 5 bases at V and 6 bases at J, with 16 bases in the middle. The CDR3 contains 15 residues. CDR3 nucleotides: TGTGCCAGCAGCCTATCGGGAAGGGGTCATGAAAAACTGTTTTTT. It codes for CASSLSGRGHEKLFF. Full variable domain (remainder filled in from reference TRBV7-9 and TRBJ1-4): DTGVSQNPRHKITKRGQNVTFRCDPISEHNRLYWYRQTLGQGPEFLTYFQNEAQLEKSRLLSDRFSAERPKGSFSTLEIQRTEQGDSAMYLCASSLSGRGHEKLFFGSGTQLSVL.

This clonotype was seen only a few times. The CDR3 coding sequence is TGTGCCAGCAGTGATCACGGCAGGGGTGAAGCTTTCTTT. Translated, it gives CASSDHGRGEAFF. The J gene is TRBJ1-1, the V gene TRBV2; weak D call: TRBD1 (6 bases). CDR3 length: 13 amino acids. Germline V gives CDR1 SNHLY, CDR2 FYNNEI. V lost 3 bases, J lost 7 bases, and 12 bases lay in between.